The 5 T cell receptor beta chains below were found in one sample sequenced in a study of control samples from healthy donors and cancer patients. Repertoires were generated with immunoSEQ multiplex PCR, while TCRdb's copy carries only in-frame clones and drops some. This sample yields about 150,000 clones, of which about 94% are seen a single time; 0.68% belongs to the top ten. The sample was blood. These receptors originate from a woman aged 30 to 39 in good health.

The chain has TRBV7-2 and TRBJ2-7; 7 nucleotides line up with TRBD2. CDR1 is SGHTA, CDR2 FQGNSA, per germline. V dropped 4 bases and J dropped 3; count of bases not matched to a gene: 6. This CDR3 is 14 amino acids long. As DNA, the CDR3 is TGTGCCAGCAGCTCCCGGGGAGGGATCTACGAGCAGTACTTC. Encoded protein: CASSSRGGIYEQYF.

J is TRBJ1-2 and V is TRBV27; weak D call: TRBD1 (5 bases). In germline, CDR1 is MNHEY, CDR2 SMNVEV (reference sequence). V was cut by 6 bases and J by 8 bases, with 19 bases left in between. The CDR3 is 14 residues long. CDR3 loop: CASSPRQGLWGYTF. The CDR3 DNA is TGTGCCAGCAGCCCCCGCCAGGGCCTATGGGGCTACACCTTC.

The chain is built from TRBV2 and TRBJ2-7; 7 bases fit TRBD1. This CDR3 contains 15 residues. Trimming took 7 bases from V and 2 from J; bases not matched to a gene: 11. CDR1 is SNHLY, CDR2 FYNNEI, per germline. This CDR3 is CASKVRGMGTYEQYF. CDR3 in DNA: TGTGCCAGCAAGGTCAGGGGGATGGGCACCTACGAGCAGTACTTC.

J is TRBJ1-1 and V is TRBV27; a possible D gene is TRBD1 (5 bases). Germline V gives CDR1 MNHEY, CDR2 SMNVEV (reference sequence). V lost 5 bases to trimming and J lost 1 base, with 14 bases between them. This CDR3 has 15 residues. CDR3 nucleotides: TGTGCCAGCAGTCCACTGGGGGGTGGGAACACTGAAGCTTTCTTT. It specifies CASSPLGGGNTEAFF.

V is TRBV10-3 and J is TRBJ1-5, with 8 nucleotides matching TRBD1. V shed 6 bases and J 4 bases; nucleotides not matched to a gene: 8. From germline, CDR1 is ENHRY and CDR2 SYGVKD. This CDR3 spans 15 amino acids. Written as DNA, the CDR3 is TGTGCCATCAGATCGGACAGGGAGGGAAATCAGCCCCAGCATTTT. This translates into CAIRSDREGNQPQHF.